This entry is about one T cell receptor (beta chain). The data were obtained in a study of high-grade serous ovarian cancer treatment subgroups. Overall study context: Each sample yielded on average approximately 7,700 unique TCR beta rearrangements from around 15,000 reads.

Tumor samples were taken before definitive surgery or chemotherapy. This CDR3 has 16 amino acids. With 6 bases removed from V and 0 bases from J, the gap between germline ends came to 14 bases. From germline, CDR1 is MDHEN and CDR2 SYDVKM. The protocol was immunoSEQ multiplex PCR, while the TCRdb copy is restricted to in-frame clones and leaves out a portion. This sample has 3,900 or so clones, with 70% to 80% found just once. The gene calls are TRBV28 and TRBJ1-4; D gene unclear. The sequencing sample was made of tumor tissue. This sequence was found in a human donor with high-grade serous ovarian cancer. This chain's CDR3 is CASRGLLGATNEKLFF. The CDR3 DNA sequence: TGTGCCAGCAGGGGCCTGCTTGGGGCAACTAATGAAAAACTGTTTTTT.